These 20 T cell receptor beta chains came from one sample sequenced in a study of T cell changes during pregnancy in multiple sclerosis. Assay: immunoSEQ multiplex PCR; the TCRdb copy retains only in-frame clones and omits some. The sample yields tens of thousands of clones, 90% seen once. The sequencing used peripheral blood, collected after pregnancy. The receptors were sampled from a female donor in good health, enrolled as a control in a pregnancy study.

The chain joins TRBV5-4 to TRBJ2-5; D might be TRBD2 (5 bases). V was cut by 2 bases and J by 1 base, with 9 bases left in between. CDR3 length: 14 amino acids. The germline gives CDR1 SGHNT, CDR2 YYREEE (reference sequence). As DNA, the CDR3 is TGTGCCAGCAGCTTTGAGCTAGCCCAAGAGACCCAGTACTTC. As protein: CASSFELAQETQYF.

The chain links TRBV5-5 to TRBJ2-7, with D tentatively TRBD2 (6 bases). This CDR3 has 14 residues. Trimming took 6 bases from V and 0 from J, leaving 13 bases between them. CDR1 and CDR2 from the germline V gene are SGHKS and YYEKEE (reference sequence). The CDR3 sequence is CASTRDGSSYEQYF. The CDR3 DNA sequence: TGTGCCAGCACCCGGGACGGGAGCTCCTACGAGCAGTACTTC.

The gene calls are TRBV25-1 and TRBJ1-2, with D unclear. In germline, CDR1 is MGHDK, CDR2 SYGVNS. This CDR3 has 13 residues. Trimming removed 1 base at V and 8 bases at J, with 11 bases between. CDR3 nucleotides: TGTGCCAGCAGTGAATCTTCTTACCGGGGCTACACCTTC. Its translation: CASSESSYRGYTF.

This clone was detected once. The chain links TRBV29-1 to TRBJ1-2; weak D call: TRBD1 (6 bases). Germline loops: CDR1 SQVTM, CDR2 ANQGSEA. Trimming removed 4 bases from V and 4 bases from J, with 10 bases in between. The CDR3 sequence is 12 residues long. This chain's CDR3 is CSVGDNSYGYTF. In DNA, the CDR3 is TGCAGCGTTGGGGACAACTCCTATGGCTACACCTTC. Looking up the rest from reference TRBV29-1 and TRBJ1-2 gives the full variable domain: SAVISQKPSRDICQRGTSLTIQCQVDSQVTMMFWYRQQPGQSLTLIATANQGSEATYESGFVIDKFPISRPNLTFSTLTVSNMSPEDSSIYLCSVGDNSYGYTFGSGTRLTVV.

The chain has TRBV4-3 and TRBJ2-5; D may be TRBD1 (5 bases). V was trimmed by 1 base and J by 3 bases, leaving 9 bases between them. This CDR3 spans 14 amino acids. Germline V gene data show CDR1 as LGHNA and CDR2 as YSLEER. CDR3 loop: CASSQGQGKETQYF. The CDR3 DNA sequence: TGCGCCAGCAGCCAAGGGCAGGGAAAAGAGACCCAGTACTTC.

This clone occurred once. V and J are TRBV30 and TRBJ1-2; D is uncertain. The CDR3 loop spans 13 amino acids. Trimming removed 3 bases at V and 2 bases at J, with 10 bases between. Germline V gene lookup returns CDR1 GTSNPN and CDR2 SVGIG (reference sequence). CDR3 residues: CAWRAAVNYGYTF. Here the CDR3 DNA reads TGTGCCTGGAGGGCGGCGGTAAACTATGGCTACACCTTC. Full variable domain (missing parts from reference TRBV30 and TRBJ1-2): SQTIHQWPATLVQPVGSPLSLECTVEGTSNPNLYWYRQAAGRGLQLLFYSVGIGQISSEVPQNLSASRPQDRQFILSSKKLLLSDSGFYLCAWRAAVNYGYTFGSGTRLTVV.

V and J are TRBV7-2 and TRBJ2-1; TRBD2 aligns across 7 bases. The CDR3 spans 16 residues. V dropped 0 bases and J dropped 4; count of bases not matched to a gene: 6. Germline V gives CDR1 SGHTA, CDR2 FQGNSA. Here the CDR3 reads CASSLASGGPYNEQFF. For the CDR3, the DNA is TGTGCCAGCAGCTTAGCGTCGGGGGGTCCTTACAATGAGCAGTTCTTC.

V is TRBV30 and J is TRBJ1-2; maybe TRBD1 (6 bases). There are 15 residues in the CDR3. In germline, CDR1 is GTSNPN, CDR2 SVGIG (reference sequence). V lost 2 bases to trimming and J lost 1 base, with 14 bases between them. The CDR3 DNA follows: TGTGCCTGGAGTAGAGGGACAACTTATAACTATGGCTACACCTTC. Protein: CAWSRGTTYNYGYTF.

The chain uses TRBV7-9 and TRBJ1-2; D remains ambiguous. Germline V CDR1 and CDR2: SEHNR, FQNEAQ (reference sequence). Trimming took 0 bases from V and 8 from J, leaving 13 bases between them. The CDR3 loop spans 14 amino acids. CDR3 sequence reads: CASSLAERTDGYTF. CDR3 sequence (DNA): TGTGCCAGCAGCTTAGCCGAACGGACTGACGGCTACACCTTC.

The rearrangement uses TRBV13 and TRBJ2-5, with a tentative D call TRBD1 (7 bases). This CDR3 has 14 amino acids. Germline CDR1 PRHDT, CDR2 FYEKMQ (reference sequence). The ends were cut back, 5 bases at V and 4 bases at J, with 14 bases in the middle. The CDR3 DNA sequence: TGTGCCAGCAGCCATCGACAGGGAGGAGAGACCCAGTACTTC. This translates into CASSHRQGGETQYF.

The CDR3 spells CASISDSSGAEAFF. The CDR3 DNA reads as TGTGCCAGCATTTCGGACAGCAGTGGGGCTGAAGCTTTCTTT. The genes are TRBV6-1 and TRBJ1-1, with D perhaps matching TRBD1 (6 bases). The CDR3 totals 14 residues. V lost 7 bases and J 6 bases, leaving 18 bases between the germline ends. Germline CDR1 is MNHNS and CDR2 is SASEGT.

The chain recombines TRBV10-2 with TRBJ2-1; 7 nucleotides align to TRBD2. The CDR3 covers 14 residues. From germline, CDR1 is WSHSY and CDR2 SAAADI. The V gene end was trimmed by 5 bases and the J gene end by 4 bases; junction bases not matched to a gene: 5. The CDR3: CASSPTGGYNEQFF. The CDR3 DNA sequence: TGCGCCAGCAGTCCCACGGGGGGTTACAATGAGCAGTTCTTC.

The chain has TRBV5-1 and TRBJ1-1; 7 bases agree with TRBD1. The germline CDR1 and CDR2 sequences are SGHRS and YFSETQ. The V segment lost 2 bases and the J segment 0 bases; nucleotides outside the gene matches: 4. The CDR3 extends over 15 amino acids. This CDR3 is CASSFTGDVNTEAFF. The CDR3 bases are TGCGCCAGCAGCTTTACAGGGGATGTGAACACTGAAGCTTTCTTT.

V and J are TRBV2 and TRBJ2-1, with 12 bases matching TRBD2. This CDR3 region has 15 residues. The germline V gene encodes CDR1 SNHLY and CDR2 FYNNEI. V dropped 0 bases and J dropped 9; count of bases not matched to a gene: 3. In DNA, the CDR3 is TGTGCCAGCAGTGAAGCGCTAGCGGGAGGGGGTGAGCAGTTCTTC. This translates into CASSEALAGGGEQFF.

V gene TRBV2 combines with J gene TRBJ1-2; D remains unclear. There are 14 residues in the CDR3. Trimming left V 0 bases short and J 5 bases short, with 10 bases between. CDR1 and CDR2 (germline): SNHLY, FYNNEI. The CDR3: CASSEAAEDYGYTF. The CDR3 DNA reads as TGTGCCAGCAGTGAAGCGGCGGAAGATTATGGCTACACCTTC.

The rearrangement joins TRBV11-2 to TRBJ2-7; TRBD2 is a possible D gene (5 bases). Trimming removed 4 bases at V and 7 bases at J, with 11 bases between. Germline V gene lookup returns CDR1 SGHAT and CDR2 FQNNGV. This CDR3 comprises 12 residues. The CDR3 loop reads CASSSGGWEQYF. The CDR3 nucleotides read TGTGCCAGCAGCTCGGGCGGGTGGGAGCAGTACTTC.

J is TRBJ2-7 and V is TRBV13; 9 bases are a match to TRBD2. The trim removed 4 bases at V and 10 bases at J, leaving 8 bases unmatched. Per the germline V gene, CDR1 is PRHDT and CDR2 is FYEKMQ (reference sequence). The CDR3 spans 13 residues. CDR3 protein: CASSYGGGRDQYF. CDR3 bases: TGTGCCAGCAGCTATGGTGGCGGGAGGGATCAGTACTTC.

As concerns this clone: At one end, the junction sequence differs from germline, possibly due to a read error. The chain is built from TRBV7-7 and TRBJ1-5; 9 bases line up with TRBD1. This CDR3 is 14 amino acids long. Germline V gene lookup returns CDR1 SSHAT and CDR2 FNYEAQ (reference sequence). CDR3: CASSLGQGIPPQHF. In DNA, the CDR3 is TGTGCTAGCAGCTTAGGACAGGGGATTCCGCCCCAGCATTTT.

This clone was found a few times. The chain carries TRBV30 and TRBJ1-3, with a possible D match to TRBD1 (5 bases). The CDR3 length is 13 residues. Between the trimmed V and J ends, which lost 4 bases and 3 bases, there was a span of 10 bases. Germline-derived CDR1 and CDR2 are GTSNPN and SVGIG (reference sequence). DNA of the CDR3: TGTGCCTGGATGGGGGGGTTTGGAAACACCATATATTTT. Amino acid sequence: CAWMGGFGNTIYF.

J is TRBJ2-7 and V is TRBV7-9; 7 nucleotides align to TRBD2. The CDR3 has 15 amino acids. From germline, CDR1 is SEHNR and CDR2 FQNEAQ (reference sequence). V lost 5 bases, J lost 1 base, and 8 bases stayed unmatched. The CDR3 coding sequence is TGTGCCAGCAGCGAACCACTAGCGAAGTCCTACGAGCAGTACTTC. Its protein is CASSEPLAKSYEQYF.